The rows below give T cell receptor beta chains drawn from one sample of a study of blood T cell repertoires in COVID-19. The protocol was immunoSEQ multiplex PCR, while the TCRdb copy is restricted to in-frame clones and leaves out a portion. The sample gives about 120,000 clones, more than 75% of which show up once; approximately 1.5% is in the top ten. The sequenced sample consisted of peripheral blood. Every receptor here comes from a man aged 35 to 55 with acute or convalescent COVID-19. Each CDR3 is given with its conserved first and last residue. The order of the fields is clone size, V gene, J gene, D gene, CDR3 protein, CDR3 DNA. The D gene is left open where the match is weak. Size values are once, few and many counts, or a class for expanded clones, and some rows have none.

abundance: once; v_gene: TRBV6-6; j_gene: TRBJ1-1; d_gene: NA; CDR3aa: CASSRQGAGSKKAEAFF; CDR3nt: TGTGCCAGCAGTCGACAAGGGGCCGGCAGTAAGAAGGCTGAAGCTTTCTTT
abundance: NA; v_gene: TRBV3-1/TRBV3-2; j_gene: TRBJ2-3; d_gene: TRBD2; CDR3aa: CASSQGSSGGSRNPTDTQYF; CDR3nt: TGTGCCAGCAGCCAAGGCTCTAGCGGGGGGAGCCGTAACCCCACAGATACGCAGTATTTT
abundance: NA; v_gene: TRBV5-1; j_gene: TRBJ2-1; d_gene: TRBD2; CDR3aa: CASTPLAGGIRVLYNEQFF; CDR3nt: TGCGCCAGCACCCCACTAGCGGGGGGGATTCGTGTCCTCTACAATGAGCAGTTCTTC
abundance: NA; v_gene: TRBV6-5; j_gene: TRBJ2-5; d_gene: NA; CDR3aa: CASSYPGVGETQYF; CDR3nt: TGTGCCAGCAGTTACCCGGGGGTTGGGGAGACCCAGTACTTC
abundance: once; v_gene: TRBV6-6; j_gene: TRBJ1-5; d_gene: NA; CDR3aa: CASSYSEGQPQHF; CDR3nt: TGTGCCAGCAGTTACTCGGAGGGTCAGCCCCAGCATTTT
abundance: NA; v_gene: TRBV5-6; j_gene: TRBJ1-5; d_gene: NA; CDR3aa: CASSFRGGGNQPQHF; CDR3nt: TGTGCCAGCAGCTTTAGAGGAGGTGGCAATCAGCCCCAGCATTTT
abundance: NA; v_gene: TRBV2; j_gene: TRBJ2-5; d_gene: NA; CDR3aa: CASSEVGARETQYF; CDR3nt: TGTGCCAGCAGTGAAGTAGGGGCGCGAGAGACCCAGTACTTC
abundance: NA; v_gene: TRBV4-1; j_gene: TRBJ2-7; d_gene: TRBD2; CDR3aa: CASSQEGGRGEQYF; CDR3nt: TGCGCCAGCAGCCAAGAAGGCGGGAGGGGTGAGCAGTACTTC
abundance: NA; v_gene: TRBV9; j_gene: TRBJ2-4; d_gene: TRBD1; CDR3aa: CASSAIQGPKNIQYF; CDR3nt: TGTGCCAGCAGCGCCATACAGGGGCCTAAAAACATTCAGTACTTC
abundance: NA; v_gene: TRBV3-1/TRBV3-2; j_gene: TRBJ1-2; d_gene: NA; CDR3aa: CASSQDGVDGYTF; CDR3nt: TGTGCCAGCAGCCAAGATGGAGTAGATGGCTACACCTTC
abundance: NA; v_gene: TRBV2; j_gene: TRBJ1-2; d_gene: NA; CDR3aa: CASSPGNYGYTF; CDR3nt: TGTGCCAGCAGTCCGGGGAACTATGGCTACACCTTC
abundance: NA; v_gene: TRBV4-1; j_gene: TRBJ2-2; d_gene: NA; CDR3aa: CASSQGTADTGELFF; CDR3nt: TGCGCCAGCAGCCAAGGTACGGCGGATACCGGGGAGCTGTTTTTT
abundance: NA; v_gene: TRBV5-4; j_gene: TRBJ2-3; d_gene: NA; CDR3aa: CASKSGDTQYF; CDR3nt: TGTGCCAGCAAGAGCGGGGATACGCAGTATTTT
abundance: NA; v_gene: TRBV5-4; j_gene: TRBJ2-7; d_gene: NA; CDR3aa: CASSPPGGRGDEQYF; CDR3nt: TGTGCCAGCAGCCCCCCTGGGGGGAGAGGGGACGAGCAGTACTTC
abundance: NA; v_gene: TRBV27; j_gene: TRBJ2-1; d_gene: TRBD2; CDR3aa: CASSSSGGIYNEQFF; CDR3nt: TGTGCCAGCAGTTCCAGCGGGGGGATCTACAATGAGCAGTTCTTC
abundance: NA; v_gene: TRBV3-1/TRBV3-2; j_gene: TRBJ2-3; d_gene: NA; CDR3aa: CASSLTASTDTQYF; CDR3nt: TGTGCCAGCAGCCTGACTGCCAGCACAGATACGCAGTATTTT
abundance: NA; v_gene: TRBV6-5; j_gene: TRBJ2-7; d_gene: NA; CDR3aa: CASKTGLSSYEQYF; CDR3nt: TGTGCCAGCAAAACAGGCCTGAGCTCCTACGAGCAGTACTTC
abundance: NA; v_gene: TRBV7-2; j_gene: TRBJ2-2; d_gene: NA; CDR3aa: CASSTRSSWTGELFF; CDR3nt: TGTGCCAGCAGCACCAGGTCTAGCTGGACCGGGGAGCTGTTTTTT
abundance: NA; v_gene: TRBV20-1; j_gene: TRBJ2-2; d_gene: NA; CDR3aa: CSASEGAADTGELFF; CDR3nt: TGCAGTGCTAGTGAAGGGGCCGCAGACACCGGGGAGCTGTTTTTT
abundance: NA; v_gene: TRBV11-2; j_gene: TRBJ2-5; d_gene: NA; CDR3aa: CASSLNWPGLSGETQYF; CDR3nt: TGTGCCAGCAGCTTAAACTGGCCCGGGTTAAGTGGAGAGACCCAGTACTTC
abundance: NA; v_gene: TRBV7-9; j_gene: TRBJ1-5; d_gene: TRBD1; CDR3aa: CASSQARGASNQPQHF; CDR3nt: TGTGCCAGCAGCCAGGCCAGGGGGGCTAGCAATCAGCCCCAGCATTTT
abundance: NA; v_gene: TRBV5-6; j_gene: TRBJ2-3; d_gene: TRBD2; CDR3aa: CASSQRKLAGTTDTQYF; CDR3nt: TGTGCCAGCAGCCAACGAAAACTAGCGGGGACCACAGATACGCAGTATTTT